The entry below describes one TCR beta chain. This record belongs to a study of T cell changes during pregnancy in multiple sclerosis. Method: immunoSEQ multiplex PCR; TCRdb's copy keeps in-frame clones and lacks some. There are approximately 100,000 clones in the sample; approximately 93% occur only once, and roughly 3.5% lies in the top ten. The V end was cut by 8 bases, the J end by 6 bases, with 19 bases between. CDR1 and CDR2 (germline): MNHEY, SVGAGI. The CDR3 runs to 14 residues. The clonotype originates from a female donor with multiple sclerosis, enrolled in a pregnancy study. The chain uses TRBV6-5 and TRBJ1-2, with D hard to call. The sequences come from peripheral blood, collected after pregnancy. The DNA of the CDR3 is TGTGCCAGCCACCTGACGGGGTTTACGGATGGCTACACCTTC. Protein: CASHLTGFTDGYTF.